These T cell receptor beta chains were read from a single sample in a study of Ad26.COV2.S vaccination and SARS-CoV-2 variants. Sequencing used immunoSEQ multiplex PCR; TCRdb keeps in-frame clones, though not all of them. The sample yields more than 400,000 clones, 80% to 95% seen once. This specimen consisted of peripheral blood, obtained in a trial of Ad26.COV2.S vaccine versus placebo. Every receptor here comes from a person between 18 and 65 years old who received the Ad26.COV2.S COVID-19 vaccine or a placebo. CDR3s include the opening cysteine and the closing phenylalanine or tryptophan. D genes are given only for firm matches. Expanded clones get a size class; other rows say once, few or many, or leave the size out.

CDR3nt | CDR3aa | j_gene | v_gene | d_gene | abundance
TGCGCCAGCAGCCACCTAAACCTGGGGTTTCGGGAAGATGAGCAGTTCTTC | CASSHLNLGFREDEQFF | TRBJ2-1 | TRBV4-1 | NA | NA
TGTGCCAGCAGTTTTGACCAGTTTCAGTTGGAGCAGTACTTC | CASSFDQFQLEQYF | TRBJ2-7 | TRBV28 | NA | NA
TGTGCCAGCAGCAAACGGACAGGGATTCAGCCCCAGCATTTT | CASSKRTGIQPQHF | TRBJ1-5 | TRBV7-2 | TRBD1 | once
TGCAGCGTTGCTGCAGGGGCCACCAGCACAGATACGCAGTATTTT | CSVAAGATSTDTQYF | TRBJ2-3 | TRBV29-1 | NA | once
TGCGCCAGCAGCCAAGATCTCGGAGGCTCCTACAATGAGCAGTTCTTC | CASSQDLGGSYNEQFF | TRBJ2-1 | TRBV4-3 | NA | few
TGTGCCAGCAGTTCCGGGACAGGGGGCCAGACTTGGGGAGAGACCCAGTACTTC | CASSSGTGGQTWGETQYF | TRBJ2-5 | TRBV28 | TRBD1 | NA
TGTGCCATCAGTGAGGGCCGCGACAGGGGGCCGCATGAGCAGTTCTTC | CAISEGRDRGPHEQFF | TRBJ2-1 | TRBV10-3 | TRBD1 | NA
TGTGCCACCAGCAGAGCCCGGACAGGGGGCTTGGGGCCCCAGCATTTT | CATSRARTGGLGPQHF | TRBJ1-5 | TRBV15 | TRBD1 | NA
TGTGCCATCAGTGAACGCGCCAAAAGCTCCTACAATGAGCAGTTCTTC | CAISERAKSSYNEQFF | TRBJ2-1 | TRBV10-3 | NA | NA
TGTGCCAGCTCTCAAGGAGGGTACGAGCAGTACTTC | CASSQGGYEQYF | TRBJ2-7 | TRBV18 | NA | NA
TGTGCCAGCAGTTCCGGGACATCGGGCACAGATACGCAGTATTTT | CASSSGTSGTDTQYF | TRBJ2-3 | TRBV28 | NA | NA
TGTGCCAGCAGCTCATCCGTGAACACTGAAGCTTTCTTT | CASSSSVNTEAFF | TRBJ1-1 | TRBV7-2 | NA | NA
TGTGCCAGCAGCGGGGCTAGCGGGAGAGGAGAGACCCAGTACTTC | CASSGASGRGETQYF | TRBJ2-5 | TRBV9 | TRBD2 | NA
TGCGCCAGCAGCCAAGCTCTAGCGGGTTCGTACCAAGAGACCCAGTACTTC | CASSQALAGSYQETQYF | TRBJ2-5 | TRBV4-1 | TRBD2 | NA
TGTGCCAGCAGCCCCGTGGGGGGACCCTATGGCTACACCTTC | CASSPVGGPYGYTF | TRBJ1-2 | TRBV7-9 | NA | NA
TGTGCCAGCATCCCGGCCCTTGGCTACTCTGGGGCCAACGTCCTGACTTTC | CASIPALGYSGANVLTF | TRBJ2-6 | TRBV5-8 | NA | NA
TGTGCCAGCAGTGAAGAGACATGGGAAGAAGCTTTCTTT | CASSEETWEEAFF | TRBJ1-1 | TRBV6-1 | NA | once
TGTGCCAGCACCCCCGGGACAGGGAAATCAGATACGCAGTATTTT | CASTPGTGKSDTQYF | TRBJ2-3 | TRBV28 | TRBD1 | once
TGTGCCAGCAGTTACTCGTTTTATAGGACAGGGGCTATCTCTGGGGCCAACGTCCTGACTTTC | CASSYSFYRTGAISGANVLTF | TRBJ2-6 | TRBV6-2/TRBV6-3 | TRBD1 | NA
TGTGCCAGCAGTTTATCGAGGGGGGCAGAGGAAAAACTGTTTTTT | CASSLSRGAEEKLFF | TRBJ1-4 | TRBV27 | NA | NA
TGTGCCAGCAGTGAAGCCCAGGATATCCCAGATACGCAGTATTTT | CASSEAQDIPDTQYF | TRBJ2-3 | TRBV2 | NA | NA
TGTGCCAGCAGTTTTACAAATTCTGGAAACACCATATATTTT | CASSFTNSGNTIYF | TRBJ1-3 | TRBV28 | NA | NA
TGTGCCACCGAGGGGGGCGGCATGAACACTGAAGCTTTCTTT | CATEGGGMNTEAFF | TRBJ1-1 | TRBV28 | NA | NA